What follows is one T cell receptor beta chain and its context. Its target is unknown. The J segment lost 5 bases and the V segment lost 7 bases, leaving 13 bases of the junction unmatched. CDR1 and CDR2 (germline): SQVTM, ANQGSEA. CDR3 length equals 15 residues. CD45RO negativity and positive selection for CCR7 defined naive CD8 cells, a population that excluded terminally differentiated effector memory CD45RA+ cells. Genomic DNA from each subset was divided evenly over several immunoSEQ plates. TCRdb's copy holds only in-frame clones and misses some; the assay was immunoSEQ multiplex PCR. The data show roughly 2,000,000 clones, just over 90% seen once. This entry belongs to a study of shared clonotypes between healthy human individuals. Study-level findings and limits: It was the non-shared clonotypes that had lower generation probabilities than clonotypes shared by all four donors.

The sequence came from a man younger than 35 in good health. Some clones in this sample may be carry-over from other donors' samples. The sequenced material came from naive CD8+ T cells from PBMCs. The V and J genes are TRBV29-1 and TRBJ1-2, with 10 bases fitting TRBD1. DNA of the CDR3: TGCAGCGCAGGCGAGACAGGGACAGGGGAATATGGCTACACCTTC. Translation gives CSAGETGTGEYGYTF.